These 11 T cell receptor beta chains came from one sample sequenced in a study of human T cells and chemical hapten exposure (dated by TCRdb to the early 2020s). What the time point label conveys for this sample: patch test 1, 2 weeks after DPC sensitization. What this sample's treatment or condition label stands for: therapeutic diphenylcyclopropenone sensitization with weekly scalp DPC. The library was prepared using RACE. The reads were generated on a NextSeq 500. Using fastp at Q25 and MiXCR, TCRdb reprocessed the public reads and kept productive beta chains. Every CDR3 protein is listed once, alongside the most common genes and DNA of its rows. The sample records around 160,000 distinct CDR3 sequences, 13% to 15% of which are singletons. The ten most abundant clones make up 1.5% to 2% of the sample. This material consisted of whole blood, taken in connection with sensitization to the hapten diphenylcyclopropenone (DPC). Receptors were obtained from a woman between 25 and 40 years old with alopecia areata. Some clones in this sample may be carry-over from other donors' samples.

A note on this clonotype: A junction end diverges from the germline sequence, so it may reflect a read error. The chain is built from TRBV29-1 and TRBJ1-1, with a possible D match to TRBD1 (6 bases). CDR3 length: 12 amino acids. Germline lookup yields CDR1 SQVTM and CDR2 ANQGSEA. CDR3 sequence (DNA): TGCAGCGGCATACAGGGTTCGACTGAAACTTTCTTT. Translated, it gives CSGIQGSTETFF.

The chain recombines TRBV28 with TRBJ1-5, with D uncertain. Germline V CDR1 and CDR2: MDHEN, SYDVKM. Deletions cut 2 bases from V and 7 bases from J, with 6 bases between. The CDR3 extends over 12 amino acids. The CDR3 loop is CASSLGEQPQHF. For the CDR3, the DNA is TGTGCCAGCAGTTTAGGGGAGCAGCCCCAGCATTTT.

The rearrangement uses TRBV18 and TRBJ2-5; a weak D match, TRBD1 (5 bases). Per the germline V gene, CDR1 is KGHSH and CDR2 is LQKENI. V was clipped by 3 bases and J by 2 bases, with 10 bases between them. The CDR3 is made up of 14 amino acids. As DNA, the CDR3 is TGTGCCAGCTCACCGCTGAAGGGGCAAGAGACCCAGTACTTC. This encodes CASSPLKGQETQYF.

The chain couples TRBV20-1 to TRBJ2-1; the D call may be TRBD1 or TRBD2 (6 bases each). Trimming shortened V by 2 bases and J by 7 bases, and 12 bases separated the two germline ends. The CDR3 sequence is 13 residues long. CDR1 and CDR2 from the germline V gene are DFQATT and SNEGSKA (reference sequence). In DNA form, the CDR3 reads TGCAGTGCTAGAAGGTGGGGGGCTAATGAGCAGTTCTTC. The encoded protein is CSARRWGANEQFF.

This clonotype was counted a few times. The chain couples TRBV12-3 or TRBV12-4 to TRBJ2-2; 7 positions match TRBD2. The CDR3 runs to 15 residues. Unmatched junction bases numbered 8, after V lost 7 bases and J lost 3 bases. The CDR3 DNA sequence: TGTGCCAGCACGAGGGAGGGTCACCACACCGGGGAGCTGTTTTTT. It specifies CASTREGHHTGELFF.

The table lists this clonotype with a few counts. J is TRBJ2-1 and V is TRBV3-1; 12 bases agree with TRBD2. J was trimmed by 3 bases and V by 0 bases; bases with no gene match: 6. This CDR3 has 18 amino acids. CDR1 LGHDT and CDR2 YNNKEL come from the germline V gene (reference sequence). Here the CDR3 reads CASSQDRASGRDYNEQFF. The CDR3 coding sequence is TGTGCCAGCAGCCAAGATCGGGCTAGCGGGAGGGACTACAATGAGCAGTTCTTC.

The table lists this clonotype with a few counts. V usage is TRBV27 and J usage is TRBJ2-3; TRBD2 matches 12 bases. V was clipped by 8 bases and J by 1 base; unmatched bases: 4. CDR3 size: 15 residues. The germline CDR1 and CDR2 sequences are MNHEY and SMNVEV (reference sequence). The CDR3 DNA follows: TGTGCCAGCGCTAGCGGGGGGGCGCGCACAGATACGCAGTATTTT. This codes for CASASGGARTDTQYF.

The rearrangement joins TRBV20-1 to TRBJ1-6; D is undetermined. The CDR3 covers 12 residues. The ends were cut back, 0 bases at V and 7 bases at J, with 4 bases in the middle. In germline, CDR1 is DFQATT, CDR2 SNEGSKA (reference sequence). The CDR3 is CSARDLNSPLHF. The DNA of the CDR3 is TGCAGTGCTAGAGATCTGAATTCACCCCTCCACTTT.

This clonotype was counted only a few times. The chain couples TRBV7-2 to TRBJ2-3; D is perhaps TRBD2 (6 bases). From germline, CDR1 is SGHTA and CDR2 FQGNSA. Trimming took off 5 bases at V and 1 base at J, with 13 bases between the two ends. The CDR3 is made up of 15 amino acids. The CDR3 nucleotides read TGTGCCAGCAGCCCTCCGGGACTCGGCACAGATACGCAGTATTTT. Residues: CASSPPGLGTDTQYF.

The rearrangement joins TRBV28 to TRBJ2-5; no reliable D call. Trimming took off 1 base at V and 2 bases at J, with 14 bases between the two ends. The CDR3 spans 16 residues. Germline V CDR1 and CDR2: MDHEN, SYDVKM. This CDR3 reads CASSLFLIGQQETQYF. CDR3 sequence (DNA): TGTGCCAGCAGTTTATTTCTTATCGGGCAGCAAGAGACCCAGTACTTC.

The V and J genes are TRBV11-2 and TRBJ2-7, with 7 bases that match TRBD1. V shed 4 bases, J shed 3 bases, and the junction held 0 bases outside the gene matches. The CDR3 is made up of 12 amino acids. Germline V gives CDR1 SGHAT, CDR2 FQNNGV. The CDR3 DNA follows: TGTGCCAGCAGCTCAGGGGGCTACGAGCAGTACTTC. Translated, it gives CASSSGGYEQYF. Using reference TRBV11-2 and TRBJ2-7 for the parts outside the CDR3, the full variable domain is EAGVAQSPRYKIIEKRQSVAFWCNPISGHATLYWYQQILGQGPKLLIQFQNNGVVDDSQLPKDRFSAERLKGVDSTLKIQPAKLEDSAVYLCASSSGGYEQYFGPGTRLTVT.